This TCR beta chain was sequenced during a study of regulatory T cells in long-lasting Graves disease. Broader study findings: Between persistent patients, 2,500 to 3,500 public clonotypes were shared, exceeding the 966 shared between new patients. Newly diagnosed Graves' patients had higher TCR diversity than persistent ones.

Researchers made TCR beta libraries by using iRepertoire HTBI primers and running Arm-PCR on CDR3 regions. TCRdb re-called the multiplex PCR reads through MiXCR, storing one row per CDR3 protein. The sample consists of roughly 500,000 distinct CDR3 sequences, 22% of them appearing once. This clonotype was observed a few times. The antigen remains undetermined. Specified time point: persistent/refractory GD, antithyroid drugs over 5 years with positive TRAb. The TCR library was made from RNA that had been extracted from PBMCs in TRIzol. The CDR3 spans 17 residues. CDR1 and CDR2 (germline): SGHTA, FQGNSA. Trimming removed 0 bases at V and 10 bases at J, with 22 bases between.

The TCR sequence derives from a female donor with Graves disease. The sequencing used peripheral blood mononuclear cells (PBMCs), collected when the disease was refractory, from a patient treated with antithyroid drugs. The chain links TRBV7-2 to TRBJ1-5, with D perhaps TRBD1 (5 bases). CDR3 in DNA: TGTGCCAGCAGCTTAGCGCTTTGGGGGAACCAAATCAGTCCCCAGCATTTT. Translating it yields CASSLALWGNQISPQHF.